This T cell receptor beta chain was documented in a study of T cell repertoires in cytomegalovirus infection. Overall study: Shared public TCR beta signatures pointed to both CMV infection and a matching HLA type.

TCRdb passed the reads through MiXCR, listing each CDR3 protein once. The data contain about 250,000 distinct CDR3 sequences, approximately 6.7% of them singletons. Findings of the study overall: HLA-C-restricted CMV clonotypes gave the most frequent clonotype in two of eight donors. Summed frequency of public TCR beta families distinguished CMV carriers with the relevant HLA.

This CDR3 contains 16 residues. The V and J ends lost 2 bases and 5 bases respectively, with 15 bases between them. Germline V CDR1 and CDR2: SGHVS, FNYEAQ. Many counts were recorded for this clonotype. What it recognizes is unknown. The chain joins TRBV7-6 to TRBJ2-2; weak D call: TRBD2 (6 bases). Sequencing input: PBMCs. The sequence was obtained from a human donor in good health (CMV status not recorded). Some clones in this sample may be carry-over from other donors' samples. CDR3 sequence (DNA): TGTGCCAGCAGCTTAATACGGGGGTTCGGAACCGGGGAGCTGTTTTTT. It translates to CASSLIRGFGTGELFF.